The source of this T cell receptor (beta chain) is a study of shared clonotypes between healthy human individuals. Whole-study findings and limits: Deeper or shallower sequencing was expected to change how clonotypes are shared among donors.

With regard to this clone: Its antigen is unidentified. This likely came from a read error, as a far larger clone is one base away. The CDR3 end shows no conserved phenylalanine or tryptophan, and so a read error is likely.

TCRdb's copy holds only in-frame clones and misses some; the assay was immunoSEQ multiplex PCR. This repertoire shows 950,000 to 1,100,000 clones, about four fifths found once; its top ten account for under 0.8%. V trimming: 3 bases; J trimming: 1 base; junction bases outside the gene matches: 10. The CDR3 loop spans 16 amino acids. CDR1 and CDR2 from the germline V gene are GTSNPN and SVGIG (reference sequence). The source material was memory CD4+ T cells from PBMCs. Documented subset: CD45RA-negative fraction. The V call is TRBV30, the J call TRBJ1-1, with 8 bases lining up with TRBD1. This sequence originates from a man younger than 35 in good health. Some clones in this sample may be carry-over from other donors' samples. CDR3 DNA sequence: TGTGCCTGGAGGCGATCGGACAGGGAGTCGAACACTGAAGCTTTCCTT. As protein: CAWRRSDRESNTEAFL.